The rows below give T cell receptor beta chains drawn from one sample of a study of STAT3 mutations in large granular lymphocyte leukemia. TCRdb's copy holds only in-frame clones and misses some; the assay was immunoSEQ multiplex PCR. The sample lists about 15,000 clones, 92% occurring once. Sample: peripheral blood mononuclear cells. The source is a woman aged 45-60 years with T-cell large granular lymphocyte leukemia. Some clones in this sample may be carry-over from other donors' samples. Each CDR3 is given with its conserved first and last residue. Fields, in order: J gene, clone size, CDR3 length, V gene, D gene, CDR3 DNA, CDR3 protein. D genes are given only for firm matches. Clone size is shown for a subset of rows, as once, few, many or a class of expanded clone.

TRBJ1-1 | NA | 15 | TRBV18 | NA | TGTGCCAGCTCACCCCCCGGGGGGCAGAACACTGAAGCTTTCTTT | CASSPPGGQNTEAFF
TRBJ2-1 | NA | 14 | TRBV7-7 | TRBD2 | TGTGCTAGCAGCTTACAAGCGGGAGTGAGTGAGCAGTTCTTC | CASSLQAGVSEQFF
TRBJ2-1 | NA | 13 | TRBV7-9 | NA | TGTGCCAGCAGTAGGAGAAGTTATGATGAGCAGTTCTTC | CASSRRSYDEQFF
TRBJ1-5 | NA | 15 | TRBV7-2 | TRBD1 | TGTGCCAGCAGCAAGGACAGGGGGAGCAATCAGCCCCAGCATTTT | CASSKDRGSNQPQHF
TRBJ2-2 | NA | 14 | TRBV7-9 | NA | TGTGCCAGCAGCAATTCAGGGGCCACCGGGGAGCTGTTTTTT | CASSNSGATGELFF
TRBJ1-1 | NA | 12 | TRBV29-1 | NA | TGCAGCGTAAAGAAATCCAACACTGAAGCTTTCTTT | CSVKKSNTEAFF
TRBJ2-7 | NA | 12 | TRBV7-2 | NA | TGTGCCAGCAGCTCTCCCTCCTACGAGCAGTACTTC | CASSSPSYEQYF
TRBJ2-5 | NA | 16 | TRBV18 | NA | TGTGCCAGCTCACCATTGCCTCCGACGCCGCCGGGGGACCAGTACTTC | CASSPLPPTPPGDQYF
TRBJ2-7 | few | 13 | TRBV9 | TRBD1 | TGTGCCAGCAGCCCGAGGGGGTGGGACAGGGTCTACTTC | CASSPRGWDRVYF
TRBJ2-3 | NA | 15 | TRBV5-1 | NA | TGCGCCAGCAGCTTGGTGGGGGTTGGCACAGATACGCAGTATTTT | CASSLVGVGTDTQYF
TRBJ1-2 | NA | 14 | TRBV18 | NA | TGTGCCAGCTTACGCCAGGGGACTACCGATGGCTACACCTTC | CASLRQGTTDGYTF
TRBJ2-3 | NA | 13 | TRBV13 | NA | TGTGCCAGCAGCCCGAGGGGCACAGATACGCAGTATTTT | CASSPRGTDTQYF